This T cell receptor (beta chain) was retrieved from a study of beta chain features in type 1 diabetes. The junction had 2 bases not matched to a gene; V was cut back by 4 bases and J by 5 bases. CDR1 is SGDLS and CDR2 is YYNGEE in the germline V gene. The CDR3 covers 12 residues. As every portion of the isolated RNA was reverse transcribed, the sequencing read expressed TCRB transcripts. Produced via immunoSEQ multiplex PCR; TCRdb's table is partial and in-frame only. There are 150,000 to 200,000 clones in the sample; 7.8% occur only once, and roughly 1% lies in the top ten. Study results and limitations: Type 1 diabetes patients had TCRB CDR3s that were shorter (moderately but significantly so) in all four CD4+ subsets.

Turning to this clone: Its antigen is not known.

This rearrangement joins TRBV9 to TRBJ2-7; TRBD2 matches 8 bases. Sample: central memory CD4+ T cells from blood. This TCR was recovered from a woman aged 40 to 50 with type 1 diabetes. The CDR3 bases are TGTGCCAGCAGCTCGGGAGGGCACGAGCAGTACTTC. This codes for CASSSGGHEQYF.